The 18 T cell receptor beta chains listed next were all sequenced from one sample in a study of PD-1 blockade in classical Hodgkin lymphoma. The time point: cycle 4 day 1 (C4D1), after more than five weeks of nivolumab. Relapse was seen in all patients after autologous stem cell transplantation, and brentuximab vedotin exposure was variable. Assay: immunoSEQ multiplex PCR; the TCRdb copy retains only in-frame clones and omits some. The repertoire has about 41,000 clones, roughly two thirds of them found once; the top ten carry around 2.4%. Specimen: peripheral blood mononuclear cells (PBMCs), collected before the fourth cycle of nivolumab. These receptors all come from a human donor with classical Hodgkin lymphoma.

The rearrangement uses TRBV7-3 and TRBJ2-2; D is unresolved. Per germline, CDR1 SGHTA and CDR2 FQGTGA. This CDR3 spans 13 amino acids. The ends were cut back, 8 bases at V and 0 bases at J, with 7 bases in the middle. CDR3 DNA: TGTGCCAGCCGTTCCCCGAACACCGGGGAGCTGTTTTTT. It encodes CASRSPNTGELFF.

This clone was detected only a few times. The chain combines TRBV25-1 with TRBJ2-2; 7 bases are a match to TRBD1. The CDR3 loop spans 13 amino acids. With 10 bases clipped from V and 1 base from J, the junction kept 3 bases outside the gene matches. Per germline, CDR1 MGHDK and CDR2 SYGVNS. CDR3 sequence reads: CATPGGNTGELFF. CDR3 DNA: TGTGCCACCCCAGGGGGGAACACCGGGGAGCTGTTTTTT.

This clone has more than one count but fewer than ten. The chain carries TRBV7-9 and TRBJ2-7; D unresolved. Germline CDR1 is SEHNR and CDR2 is FQNEAQ (reference sequence). The germline V and J ends were trimmed by 5 bases and 3 bases, with 5 bases remaining between them. The CDR3 is 11 residues long. The CDR3 coding sequence is TGTGCCAGCAGCCCTTACTACGAGCAGTACTTC. Amino acid sequence: CASSPYYEQYF.

CDR3 sequence: CASRIAGDNEQFF. CDR3 DNA sequence: TGTGCCAGCAGGATCGCTGGGGACAATGAGCAGTTCTTC. The genes are TRBV6-1 and TRBJ2-1, with D hard to call. Trimming stripped 6 bases from V and 5 bases from J, with 11 bases between. The germline gives CDR1 MNHNS, CDR2 SASEGT. The CDR3 spans 13 residues.

This clone was counted at least ten times. The chain carries TRBV10-3 and TRBJ2-7; 7 bases line up with TRBD1. The germline gives CDR1 ENHRY, CDR2 SYGVKD. Trimming at V came to 4 bases and at J to 2 bases, leaving 8 bases not matched to a gene. CDR3 length: 15 residues. The CDR3 DNA reads TGTGCCATCAGTGCCGGGACAGCCGCACCCTACGAGCAGTACTTC. Protein product: CAISAGTAAPYEQYF.

The rearrangement links TRBV25-1 to TRBJ2-5; 7 bases match TRBD1. Trimming cost V 0 bases and J 5 bases; bases outside gene matches: 6. Germline values: CDR1 MGHDK, CDR2 SYGVNS. The CDR3 spans 15 residues. CDR3: CASSEYEGAAETQYF. CDR3 nucleotide sequence: TGTGCCAGCAGTGAATACGAGGGGGCAGCGGAGACCCAGTACTTC.

The V call is TRBV5-5, the J call TRBJ2-7; D gene unclear. Per germline, CDR1 SGHKS and CDR2 YYEKEE (reference sequence). The CDR3 loop spans 12 amino acids. The V and J ends lost 0 bases and 3 bases respectively, with 4 bases between them. Here the CDR3 DNA reads TGTGCCAGCAGCTTGGGGCACTACGAGCAGTACTTC. It specifies CASSLGHYEQYF.

The chain employs TRBV28 and TRBJ1-1, with D perhaps TRBD1 (5 bases). CDR1 and CDR2 from the germline V gene are MDHEN and SYDVKM. This CDR3 is built from 13 residues. Trimming stripped 2 bases from V and 7 bases from J, with 11 bases between. The CDR3 loop reads CASSLGTAIEAFF. CDR3 DNA sequence: TGTGCCAGCAGTTTAGGGACCGCTATTGAAGCTTTCTTT.

This clone was seen a single time. The chain combines TRBV15 with TRBJ1-3; tentatively, D is TRBD1 (6 bases). This CDR3 has 15 residues. CDR1 is LNHNV, CDR2 YYDKDF, per germline (reference sequence). Trimming shortened V by 3 bases and J by 4 bases, and 13 bases separated the two germline ends. DNA for the CDR3: TGTGCCACCAGCAGTCTACAGGGTCGCGGAAACACCATATATTTT. It specifies CATSSLQGRGNTIYF.

This chain connects TRBV2 to TRBJ1-6, with D unresolved. This CDR3 has 14 amino acids. Trimming took off 4 bases at V and 5 bases at J, with 9 bases between the two ends. Germline V CDR1 and CDR2: SNHLY, FYNNEI. The CDR3 coding sequence is TGTGCCAGCAGTGCGGGTATCGATAATTCACCCCTCCACTTT. It yields the protein CASSAGIDNSPLHF.

The genes are TRBV5-1 and TRBJ2-7; TRBD2 matches at 7 bases. The CDR3 is made up of 15 amino acids. Trimming took 4 bases from V and 0 from J; bases not matched to a gene: 7. Germline lookup yields CDR1 SGHRS and CDR2 YFSETQ. The CDR3, as DNA: TGCGCCAGCAGCCCTCTCGGGGGGTCCTCCTACGAGCAGTACTTC. Translating it yields CASSPLGGSSYEQYF.

The chain links TRBV6-6 to TRBJ2-5, with 12 bases matching TRBD2. Germline assignment: CDR1 MNHNY and CDR2 SVGAGI (reference sequence). This CDR3 comprises 13 residues. After removal of 6 bases from V and 5 bases from J, the junction contained 1 base not matched to a gene. CDR3 residues: CASRLAGGETQYF. CDR3 DNA: TGTGCCAGCAGACTAGCGGGGGGTGAGACCCAGTACTTC.

This clone came up a few times. The chain employs TRBV30 and TRBJ1-1; D is perhaps TRBD1 (5 bases). This CDR3 is built from 16 residues. The V gene lost 0 bases and the J gene lost 1 base, with 15 bases spanning the gap. The germline gives CDR1 GTSNPN, CDR2 SVGIG (reference sequence). CDR3 nucleotides: TGTGCCTGGAGTGTACTTGGGGGAATGAAGAACACTGAAGCTTTCTTT. Protein sequence: CAWSVLGGMKNTEAFF. Combining the CDR3 with reference TRBV30 and TRBJ1-1 gives the whole variable domain SQTIHQWPATLVQPVGSPLSLECTVEGTSNPNLYWYRQAAGRGLQLLFYSVGIGQISSEVPQNLSASRPQDRQFILSSKKLLLSDSGFYLCAWSVLGGMKNTEAFFGQGTRLTVV.

This clone is medium-sized in the sample. The chain carries TRBV27 and TRBJ2-2; D may be TRBD1 or TRBD2 (6 bases each). Germline assignment: CDR1 MNHEY and CDR2 SMNVEV (reference sequence). Trimming left V 6 bases short and J 4 bases short, with 12 bases between. This CDR3 is 14 amino acids long. The CDR3 coding sequence is TGTGCCAGCAGGCCGGGGGCGGGCACCGGGGAGCTGTTTTTT. Amino acid sequence: CASRPGAGTGELFF.

This chain uses TRBV5-4 with TRBJ1-4; D remains ambiguous. V lost 4 bases, J lost 0 bases, and 16 bases lay in between. Germline V gene lookup returns CDR1 SGHNT and CDR2 YYREEE (reference sequence). The CDR3 totals 17 residues. The CDR3 protein is CASSPTPDRATNEKLFF. The CDR3 nucleotides read TGTGCCAGCAGCCCAACGCCAGATAGAGCAACTAATGAAAAACTGTTTTTT.

This clone showed up just a few times. The CDR3 sequence is CASSLSGSGANVLTF. Written as DNA, the CDR3 is TGTGCCAGCAGCTTATCAGGGTCCGGGGCCAACGTCCTGACTTTC. V is TRBV5-4 and J is TRBJ2-6, with D possibly matching TRBD1 (5 bases). This CDR3 has 15 amino acids. V was shortened by 2 bases and J by 4 bases, with 10 bases between the two germline ends. Germline V lookup: CDR1 SGHNT, CDR2 YYREEE (reference sequence).

V gene TRBV28 combines with J gene TRBJ1-5; 7 nucleotides match TRBD1. Germline V gene lookup returns CDR1 MDHEN and CDR2 SYDVKM. V lost 8 bases and J lost 0; bases outside the gene matches: 13. The CDR3 is 17 residues long. The CDR3 region has the DNA TGTGCCAGCGCCGAAGGGGGCAGCCGATATAGCAATCAGCCCCAGCATTTT. It translates to CASAEGGSRYSNQPQHF.

There are many counts of this clone. The rearrangement joins TRBV7-9 to TRBJ2-1; D gene ambiguous. The CDR3 covers 14 residues. The V end was cut by 1 base, the J end by 0 bases, with 4 bases between. Germline V CDR1 and CDR2: SEHNR, FQNEAQ (reference sequence). The CDR3: CASSLGISYNEQFF. The CDR3 DNA is TGTGCCAGCAGCTTAGGCATCTCCTACAATGAGCAGTTCTTC.